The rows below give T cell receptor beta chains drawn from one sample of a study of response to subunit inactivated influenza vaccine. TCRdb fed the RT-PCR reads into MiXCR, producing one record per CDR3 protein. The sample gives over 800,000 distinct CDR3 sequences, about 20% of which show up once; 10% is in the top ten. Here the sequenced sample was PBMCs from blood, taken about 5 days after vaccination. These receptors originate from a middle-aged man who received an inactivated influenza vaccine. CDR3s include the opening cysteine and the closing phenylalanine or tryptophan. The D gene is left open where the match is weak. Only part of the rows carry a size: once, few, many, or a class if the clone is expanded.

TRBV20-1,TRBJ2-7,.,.,TGCAGTGGCCAACCCTCCGGCAGGGGCTACGAGCAGTACTTC,CSGQPSGRGYEQYF
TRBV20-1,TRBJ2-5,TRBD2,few,TGCAGTGCTAGAATCGGGGGGTTCCAAGAGACCCAGTACTTC,CSARIGGFQETQYF
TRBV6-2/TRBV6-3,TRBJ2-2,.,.,TGTGCCAGCAGTTACGGGGACTTGAACACCGGGGAGCTGTTTTTT,CASSYGDLNTGELFF
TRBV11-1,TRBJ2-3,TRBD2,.,TGTGCCAGCAGCTTAGTACTAGCGGGAGAGTGGAGCAGCACAGATACGCAGTATTTT,CASSLVLAGEWSSTDTQYF
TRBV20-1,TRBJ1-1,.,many,TGCAGTGCTACCGGGACTTCGAACACTGAAGCTTTCTTT,CSATGTSNTEAFF
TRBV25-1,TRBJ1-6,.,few,TGTGCCAGCAACGCGAGAGTTGGTTCACCCCTCCACTTT,CASNARVGSPLHF
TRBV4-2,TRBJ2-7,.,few,TGTGCCAGCAGCCAAGGGTTTGGGGGTTTGGCCTACGAGCAGTACTTC,CASSQGFGGLAYEQYF
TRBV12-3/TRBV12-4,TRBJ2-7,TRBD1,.,TGTGCCAGCAGTACCACCGGGACAGGCTCCTACGAGCAGTACTTC,CASSTTGTGSYEQYF
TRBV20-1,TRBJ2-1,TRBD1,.,TGCAGTGCTCCTTCTACGGACAGGGCCTACAATGAGCAGTTCTTC,CSAPSTDRAYNEQFF
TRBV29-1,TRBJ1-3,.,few,TGCAGCGTACGGACCTCTGGAAACACCATATATTTT,CSVRTSGNTIYF
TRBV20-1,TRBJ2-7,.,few,TGCAGTGCTAGTTACAGCTCCTACGAGCAGTACTTC,CSASYSSYEQYF
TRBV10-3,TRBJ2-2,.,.,TGTGCCATCAGTGGTGGGGGCGACACCGGGGAGCTGTTTTTT,CAISGGGDTGELFF
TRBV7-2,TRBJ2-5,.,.,TGTGCCAGCAGCCCTGGCGGCGGGGTAGAGACCCAGTACTTC,CASSPGGGVETQYF
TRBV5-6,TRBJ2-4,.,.,TGTGCCAGCAGCACCGGGGACATTCAGTACTTC,CASSTGDIQYF
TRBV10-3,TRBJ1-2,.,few,TGTGCCATCAGTGCGTTGGACAGTGGATCGGACTACACCTTC,CAISALDSGSDYTF
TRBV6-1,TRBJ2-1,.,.,TGTGCCAGCGGCGGGGCTTTCTACAATGAGCAGTTCTTC,CASGGAFYNEQFF
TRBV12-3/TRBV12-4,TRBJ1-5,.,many,TGTGCCAGCAGTTTAGCGCAGGGTTTTGAGCCCCAGCATTTT,CASSLAQGFEPQHF
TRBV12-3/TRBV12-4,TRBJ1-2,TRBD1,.,TGTGCCAGCAGTCCGGGACAGGGGGCGCTTAGCTATGGCTACACCTTC,CASSPGQGALSYGYTF
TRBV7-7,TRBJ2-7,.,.,TGTGCTAGCAGCTTAGTAATAGGCACCAATTCCTACGAGCAGTACTTC,CASSLVIGTNSYEQYF
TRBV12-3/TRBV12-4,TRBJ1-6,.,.,TGTGCCAGCAGTATCGGGACGAGTTCACCCCTCCACTTT,CASSIGTSSPLHF
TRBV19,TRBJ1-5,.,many,TGTGCCAGTAGTATTACGGGGCAGAGAGGCAATCAGCCCCAGCATTTT,CASSITGQRGNQPQHF
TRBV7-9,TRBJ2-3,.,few,TGTGCCAGCAGACGGGAGTCCACAGATACGCAGTATTTT,CASRRESTDTQYF
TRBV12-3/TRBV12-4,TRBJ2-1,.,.,TGTGCCAGCAGTTTAGAGGGCAGCCACAATGAGCAGTTCTTC,CASSLEGSHNEQFF
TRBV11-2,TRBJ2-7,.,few,TGTGCCAGCAGCTCGCAGGGAAAGGGGGTCTACGAGCAGTACTTC,CASSSQGKGVYEQYF
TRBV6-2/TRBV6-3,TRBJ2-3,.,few,TGTGCCAGCAGTTACCGCCTGAGCCAAAGCACAGATACGCAGTATTTT,CASSYRLSQSTDTQYF
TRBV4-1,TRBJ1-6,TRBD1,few,TGCGCCAGCAGCCGTCGACAGGGAGGGGATTCACCCCTCCACTTT,CASSRRQGGDSPLHF
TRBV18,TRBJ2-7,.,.,TGTGCCAGCTCACCGCAGCGGGCAACCTACGAGCAGTACTTC,CASSPQRATYEQYF